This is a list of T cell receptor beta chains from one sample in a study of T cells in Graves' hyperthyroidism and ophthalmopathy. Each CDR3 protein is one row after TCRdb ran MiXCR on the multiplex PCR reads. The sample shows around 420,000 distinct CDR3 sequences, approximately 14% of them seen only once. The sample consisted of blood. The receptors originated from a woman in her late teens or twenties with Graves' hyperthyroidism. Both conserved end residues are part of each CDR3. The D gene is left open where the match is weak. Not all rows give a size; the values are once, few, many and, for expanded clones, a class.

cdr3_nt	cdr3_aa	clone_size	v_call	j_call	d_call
TGTGCCAGCAGTTACTCCGTCCAGGGTAGCGCCTACGAGCAGTACTTC	CASSYSVQGSAYEQYF	many	TRBV6-5	TRBJ2-7	NA
TGTGCCAGCAGCTTGGGGGGACTAGCGGGCACCGAGCAGTACTTC	CASSLGGLAGTEQYF	many	TRBV11-3	TRBJ2-7	TRBD2
TGTGCCAGCAGCCGCACAGGGGCGGATAATTCACCCCTCCACTTT	CASSRTGADNSPLHF	many	TRBV27	TRBJ1-6	TRBD1
TGTGCCAGCAGCCAAGAGGTGAGCTCCTACAATGAGCAGTTCTTC	CASSQEVSSYNEQFF	many	TRBV3-1	TRBJ2-1	NA
TGTGCCAGCAGTTTAGGACCGGGACAGGCTATTTACGAGCAGTACTTC	CASSLGPGQAIYEQYF	many	TRBV27	TRBJ2-7	TRBD1
TGTGCCTGGAGTGGCCTTATGGGCCCCTTGGGCACTGAAGCTTTCTTT	CAWSGLMGPLGTEAFF	many	TRBV30	TRBJ1-1	NA
TGTGCCAGCAGTCGTCCCGGACAGGTCACAGATACGCAGTATTTT	CASSRPGQVTDTQYF	many	TRBV5-6	TRBJ2-3	TRBD1
TGTGCCAGCAGCGTAGACAGGGAGCAGTTCTTC	CASSVDREQFF	many	TRBV9	TRBJ2-1	NA
TGTGCCAGCAGTGGAGCCCCCCAAGAGACCCAGTACTTC	CASSGAPQETQYF	many	TRBV28	TRBJ2-5	NA
TGTGCCAGCAGAAGGACTAGCGGGGTTCAGAGCTCCTACAATGAGCAGTTCTTC	CASRRTSGVQSSYNEQFF	many	TRBV6-1	TRBJ2-1	TRBD2
TGTGCCACCAGTGCTAATAGCAATGAGCAGTTCTTC	CATSANSNEQFF	few	TRBV24-1	TRBJ2-1	NA
TGTGCCAGCAGTGCCGGACTAGCGGGTCCAGAGACCCAGTACTTC	CASSAGLAGPETQYF	many	TRBV12-3/TRBV12-4	TRBJ2-5	TRBD2
TGTGCCTGGAGAAGGGATACGCAGTATTTT	CAWRRDTQYF	NA	TRBV30	TRBJ2-3	NA
TGTGCCAGCAGCTTACTCGCCCTCGGTCTATCCATAAACTACGAGCAGTACTTC	CASSLLALGLSINYEQYF	NA	TRBV7-9	TRBJ2-7	NA
TGTGCCAGCAGCCGAGGCCCATTTACGACCCCCTCCTACGAGCAGTACTTC	CASSRGPFTTPSYEQYF	few	TRBV3-1	TRBJ2-7	NA
TGTGCCAGCAGCCCCGGGACTACGCTTTACAATGAGCAGTTCTTC	CASSPGTTLYNEQFF	NA	TRBV7-9	TRBJ2-1	TRBD2
TGTGCCAGCAGTCCTACTTCCCGCAGAGACAAGCAGTTCTTC	CASSPTSRRDKQFF	many	TRBV27	TRBJ2-1	NA
TGTGCCAGTAGCGGTGCCATTGGCGGGACACCGTATGGCTACACCTTC	CASSGAIGGTPYGYTF	NA	TRBV19	TRBJ1-2	NA
TGCGCCAGCAGTTGGACAGATTATAGCAATCAGCCCCAGCATTTT	CASSWTDYSNQPQHF	NA	TRBV10-2	TRBJ1-5	NA
TGTGCCAGCAGCTTAGGAGGGGGCGCCGGGGATGAGCAGTTCTTC	CASSLGGGAGDEQFF	few	TRBV13	TRBJ2-1	TRBD1
TGCAGTGCTAGAGGAGCCGGGACAGGGGACACTGAAGCTTTCTTT	CSARGAGTGDTEAFF	many	TRBV20-1	TRBJ1-1	TRBD1
TGTGCCAGCAGTTATCCGGGACAGGGGTTGACTGAAGCTTTCTTT	CASSYPGQGLTEAFF	NA	TRBV28	TRBJ1-1	TRBD1
TGTGCCAGCAGTACCCTACCAGCGGGCTCGGGAGATACGCAGTATTTT	CASSTLPAGSGDTQYF	many	TRBV27	TRBJ2-3	NA
TGTGCCAGCAGCGTAGATAGCGGGAGGACCTACGAGCAGTACTTC	CASSVDSGRTYEQYF	few	TRBV9	TRBJ2-7	TRBD2
TGTGCCAGCAGCTCGGGGGGCAGTTGGTATAGCGGGAGATCCGTGGACAATGAGCAGTTCTTC	CASSSGGSWYSGRSVDNEQFF	few	TRBV7-2	TRBJ2-1	TRBD2
TGCAGTGCCGCCCCACCGGGTAGGGCCCGACAGCCCCAGCATTTT	CSAAPPGRARQPQHF	NA	TRBV20-1	TRBJ1-5	NA
TGTGCCAGCTCCCCACAGGTAGATTCACCCCTCCACTTT	CASSPQVDSPLHF	few	TRBV18	TRBJ1-6	NA
TGTGCCAGCAGTTCCGGTAGGGGTCGGGAGACCCAGTACTTC	CASSSGRGRETQYF	NA	TRBV6-2/TRBV6-3	TRBJ2-5	NA
TGTGCCAGCAGTACCGACAGGGGAGGGGGCTCCTACGAGCAGTACTTC	CASSTDRGGGSYEQYF	NA	TRBV6-1	TRBJ2-7	NA
TGTGCCAGCAGCGTCCCCCGGGGACACACCGGGGAGCTGTTTTTT	CASSVPRGHTGELFF	many	TRBV28	TRBJ2-2	NA
TGCGCCAGCAGCCAAGATCCGGAGGGGCAGTGGATCGAGCAGTACTTC	CASSQDPEGQWIEQYF	many	TRBV4-1	TRBJ2-7	NA
TGTGCCAGTAGTATAAAGACTCCCTACGAGCAGTACTTC	CASSIKTPYEQYF	NA	TRBV19	TRBJ2-7	NA
TGTGCCAGCAGCACCAGGGGGCACGCGAACACTGAAGCTTTCTTT	CASSTRGHANTEAFF	many	TRBV5-6	TRBJ1-1	TRBD1
TGTGCCAGCAGTTTAGCGGATAGCAATCAGCCCCAGCATTTT	CASSLADSNQPQHF	many	TRBV27	TRBJ1-5	NA
TGCAGTGCTAGGGTGACAGGGGCAGAGACCCAGTACTTC	CSARVTGAETQYF	many	TRBV20-1	TRBJ2-5	TRBD1
TGTGCCAGCAGTGAAGCGCTTAAGATGAACACTGAAGCTTTCTTT	CASSEALKMNTEAFF	NA	TRBV6-1	TRBJ1-1	NA
TGTGCCAGCCTGGGACTAGCGGGAGTAGGGGCGAACAATGAGCAGTTCTTC	CASLGLAGVGANNEQFF	NA	TRBV28	TRBJ2-1	TRBD2
TGCGCCAGCAGATTGGATGCAGGGGGCAGAGAGACCCAGTACTTC	CASRLDAGGRETQYF	NA	TRBV5-1	TRBJ2-5	TRBD1
TGTGCCAGCAGCCGCTCGGAGGATCGGGAGACCCAGTACTTC	CASSRSEDRETQYF	NA	TRBV3-1	TRBJ2-5	NA
TGTTCTAGACGAAGCCAGGGGGGAGAGAATGGCTACACCTTC	CSRRSQGGENGYTF	NA	TRBV3-1	TRBJ1-2	TRBD1
TGTGCCAGCAGCTTAGGACAAGAGCCTAACTATGGCTACACCTTC	CASSLGQEPNYGYTF	few	TRBV7-9	TRBJ1-2	NA
TGTGCCAGCAGTTCGAGGGGGGCCTCCTACGAGCAGTACTTC	CASSSRGASYEQYF	many	TRBV12-3/TRBV12-4	TRBJ2-7	NA
TGCAGTGCTAGGGCAGGTAGTAGAAATCAGCCCCAGCATTTT	CSARAGSRNQPQHF	many	TRBV20-1	TRBJ1-5	NA
TGTGCCAGCAGTCCGGGGGGGAACAATGAGCAGTTCTTC	CASSPGGNNEQFF	many	TRBV28	TRBJ2-1	TRBD2
TGTGCCAGCAGCCTAGAAGCGGGGGCACTTGGCAATGAGCAGTTCTTC	CASSLEAGALGNEQFF	NA	TRBV6-1	TRBJ2-1	TRBD2
TGTGCCAGCAGTTCGGGACAGGCGAACTATGGCTACACCTTC	CASSSGQANYGYTF	many	TRBV28	TRBJ1-2	TRBD1
TGTGCATCCACCACCTACAATGAGCAGTTCTTC	CASTTYNEQFF	many	TRBV28	TRBJ2-1	NA
TGTGCCAGCAGTTCAGGGTCCACCCCCCTCACCGGGGAGCTGTTTTTT	CASSSGSTPLTGELFF	few	TRBV28	TRBJ2-2	NA
TGTGCCAGCAGTTTAGTAGGGGGCAATCAGCCCCAGCATTTT	CASSLVGGNQPQHF	many	TRBV12-3/TRBV12-4	TRBJ1-5	NA
TGCAGTGCTAGAGTCTGGAGGAGCTCCTACAATGAGCAGTTCTTC	CSARVWRSSYNEQFF	many	TRBV20-1	TRBJ2-1	NA
TGTGCCAGTAGTATCGTCGCTAGCGGGAGCTACGAGCAGTACTTC	CASSIVASGSYEQYF	many	TRBV19	TRBJ2-7	TRBD2
TGCAGTGCTAAGAGCGGGGCGGAATACGAGCAGTACTTC	CSAKSGAEYEQYF	many	TRBV20-1	TRBJ2-7	TRBD2
TGCGCCAGCAGCCAAGAAAATAGGGCGGGAGGTAGCTCAGGGACCCAGTACTTC	CASSQENRAGGSSGTQYF	few	TRBV4-3	TRBJ2-5	TRBD2
TGCAGTGCGTCGGGACTAGCGGGAGGTATCGGGGAGCTGTTTTTT	CSASGLAGGIGELFF	many	TRBV20-1	TRBJ2-2	TRBD2
TGTGCCAGCAGTGCGGACCCCCGGGACAGATACAATGAGCAGTTCTTC	CASSADPRDRYNEQFF	many	TRBV27	TRBJ2-1	TRBD1